The 3 T cell receptor beta chains in this list originate from one sample, sequenced in a study of cytomegalovirus exposure and HLA in healthy donors (dated by TCRdb to 2017 to 2019). The library was made by the immunoSEQ multiplex PCR assay. A mixture of 60 forward primers for TCR Vbeta segments and 13 reverse primers for TCR Jbeta segments was used in the multiplex PCR. Entries here come from immuneACCESS through TCRdb and include only in-frame sequences with V and J called. Some clones fail to appear in such tables; in the studies checked, an unresolved V gene covers under half of the shortfall, and the cause of the remainder is unknown. The sample has 150,000 or so clones on record, roughly 79% of them singletons. The ten top clones hold 1.5% to 1.7% of the sample. Sequences were obtained from PBMCs. The receptors shown here come from a man in his forties in good health and CMV-seronegative.

The rearrangement links TRBV9 to TRBJ2-5; TRBD2 matches at 11 bases. The germline V gene has CDR1 SGDLS and CDR2 YYNGEE. Trimming took 0 bases from V and 1 from J; bases not matched to a gene: 5. The CDR3 is made up of 17 amino acids. In nucleotides, the CDR3 is TGTGCCAGCAGCGTAGGGAGGACTAGCGGGCTCCAAGAGACCCAGTACTTC. Its translation: CASSVGRTSGLQETQYF.

The chain joins TRBV18 to TRBJ2-2, with 7 bases lining up with TRBD2. The CDR3 runs to 15 residues. CDR1 is KGHSH, CDR2 LQKENI, per germline. V lost 5 bases, J lost 0 bases, and 3 bases stayed unmatched. CDR3 protein: CASSEGLPNTGELFF. The DNA of the CDR3 is TGTGCCAGCTCAGAGGGACTACCGAACACCGGGGAGCTGTTTTTT.

CDR3 in amino acids: CASSSDRHTDTQYF. CDR3 bases: TGCGCCAGCAGCTCTGACAGGCACACAGATACGCAGTATTTT. V usage is TRBV5-1 and J usage is TRBJ2-3; D is perhaps TRBD1 (6 bases). V lost 3 bases, J lost 2 bases, and 10 bases lay in between. CDR1 is SGHRS and CDR2 is YFSETQ in the germline V gene. The length of the CDR3 is 14 residues.